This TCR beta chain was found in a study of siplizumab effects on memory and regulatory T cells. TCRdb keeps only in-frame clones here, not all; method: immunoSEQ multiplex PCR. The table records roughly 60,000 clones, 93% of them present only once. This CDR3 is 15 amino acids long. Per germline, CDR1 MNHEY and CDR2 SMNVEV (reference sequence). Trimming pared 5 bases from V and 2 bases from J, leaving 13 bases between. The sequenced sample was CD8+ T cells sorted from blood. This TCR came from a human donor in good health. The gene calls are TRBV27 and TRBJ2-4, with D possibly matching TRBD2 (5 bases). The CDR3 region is CASSNSPGSKNIQYF. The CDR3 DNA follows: TGTGCCAGCAGTAACTCCCCGGGATCCAAAAACATTCAGTACTTC.